These 5 T cell receptor beta chains were all obtained from the same sample, sequenced in a study of a mutant IDH1 vaccine in newly diagnosed glioma. No antigen is known for these receptors. TCRdb's table, derived via immunoSEQ multiplex PCR, lists solely in-frame clones and lacks some. The data hold about 40,000 clones, with about 80% observed a single time. Time point described: week 35, safety follow-up. Every single dose of the vaccine, 300 ug of mutant IDH1 20-mer peptide, came with topical imiquimod. The source material was PBMCs, sampled from a glioma patient whose treatment included an IDH1 peptide vaccine. Receptor source: a woman aged 45-60 years with glioma.

The chain carries TRBV10-1 and TRBJ2-1, with 8 bases aligning to TRBD2. The V and J ends lost 2 bases and 8 bases, in that order; junction bases with no gene match: 11. CDR3 length equals 16 residues. Germline loops: CDR1 WNHNN, CDR2 SYGVQD (reference sequence). CDR3: CASSEKNTGGRDEQFF. The CDR3 DNA is TGCGCCAGCAGTGAGAAGAATACGGGGGGGCGCGATGAGCAGTTCTTC.

The genes are TRBV5-5 and TRBJ2-7; TRBD2 agrees at 12 bases. The CDR3 contains 18 residues. Germline V gene data show CDR1 as SGHKS and CDR2 as YYEKEE (reference sequence). V gave up 4 bases and J gave up 1 base; unmatched junction bases: 12. CDR3 loop: CASSRITLAGGRSYEQYF. The CDR3 DNA reads as TGTGCCAGCAGCCGTATAACACTAGCGGGGGGTAGATCCTACGAGCAGTACTTC.

The chain couples TRBV5-1 to TRBJ2-3, with 10 bases aligning to TRBD1. This CDR3 region has 14 residues. Per the germline V gene, CDR1 is SGHRS and CDR2 is YFSETQ. Trimming removed 4 bases from V and 4 bases from J; junction bases left unmatched: 3. The CDR3 loop is CASSPTGGADTQYF. CDR3 DNA sequence: TGCGCCAGCAGCCCGACAGGGGGCGCAGATACGCAGTATTTT.

In this sample, this clone turned up a few times. CDR3 DNA: TGTGCCACCTCTGGGGATGGAAACACCATATATTTT. Amino acids: CATSGDGNTIYF. V and J are TRBV5-4 and TRBJ1-3; D is unclear. V gave up 9 bases and J gave up 3 bases, with 10 bases separating them. Germline V gene lookup returns CDR1 SGHNT and CDR2 YYREEE (reference sequence). The CDR3 covers 12 residues.

The gene calls are TRBV2 and TRBJ1-2; D might be TRBD1 (5 bases). Germline CDR1 is SNHLY and CDR2 is FYNNEI. The CDR3 runs 13 residues. The ends were cut back, 6 bases at V and 7 bases at J, with 15 bases in the middle. The CDR3 region has the DNA TGTGCCAGCAGCTTCAGGGAACAAGGTGGCTACACCTTC. It translates to CASSFREQGGYTF. Variable domain in full (rest from reference TRBV2 and TRBJ1-2): EPEVTQTPSHQVTQMGQEVILRCVPISNHLYFYWYRQILGQKVEFLVSFYNNEISEKSEIFDDQFSVERPDGSNFTLKIRSTKLEDSAMYFCASSFREQGGYTFGSGTRLTVV.